This TCR beta chain was captured by sequencing in a study of CD8 T cells in Susac syndrome. When the RNA was reverse transcribed, random hexamers were used with an input of about 0.45 to 1 ug. TCRdb re-called the immunoSEQ multiplex PCR reads with MiXCR, one entry per CDR3 protein. The repertoire consists of approximately 150,000 distinct CDR3 sequences, with 94% occurring once and the leading ten covering 0.08% to 0.095%. The CDR3 is made up of 13 amino acids. Per germline, CDR1 DFQATT and CDR2 SNEGSKA (reference sequence). Trimming removed 6 bases at V and 0 bases at J, with 9 bases between. The authors sequenced TCR beta from blood CD8+ and CD4+ T cells.

The source of this sequence is a human donor with multiple sclerosis. Input material: CD4+ T cells from PBMCs. The chain has TRBV20-1 and TRBJ1-3; no reliable D call. The CDR3 sequence is CSATPDSGNTIYF. DNA of the CDR3: TGCAGTGCAACCCCCGACTCTGGAAACACCATATATTTT.